Presented here are 16 T cell receptor beta chains from one specimen sequenced in a study of shared clonotypes between healthy human individuals. Only in-frame clones appear in the TCRdb table, and some are missing; sequencing was by immunoSEQ multiplex PCR. The sample contains 2 million to 2.5 million clones, about 92% of which appear only once. Material: naive CD4+ T cells from PBMCs. The subset is: CD45RA+ positively selected. The receptor source for this set is a man between 18 and 35 years old in good health. Some clones in this sample may be carry-over from other donors' samples.

J is TRBJ2-2 and V is TRBV11-3; D remains unclear. V was cut by 1 base and J by 5 bases, with 8 bases left in between. Germline V gene lookup returns CDR1 SGHNT and CDR2 YENEEA. The CDR3 loop spans 14 amino acids. Written as DNA, the CDR3 is TGTGCCAGCAGCTTAGCGTTCGGGACCGGGGAGCTGTTTTTT. This gives the protein CASSLAFGTGELFF.

This clone was seen only once. V gene TRBV7-2 combines with J gene TRBJ2-4; D is unclear. Trimming left V 1 base short and J 0 bases short, with 10 bases between. The V gene's germline CDR1 is SGHTA and CDR2 FQGNSA. There are 16 residues in the CDR3. The DNA of the CDR3 is TGTGCCAGCAGCTTAGAGGGCCTACTAGCCAAAAACATTCAGTACTTC. It encodes CASSLEGLLAKNIQYF.

V usage is TRBV19 and J usage is TRBJ2-7, with 8 positions matching TRBD1. V dropped 5 bases and J dropped 2; count of bases not matched to a gene: 5. Per the germline V gene, CDR1 is LNHDA and CDR2 is SQIVND (reference sequence). This CDR3 comprises 14 residues. The CDR3 here is CASSLGTGTYEQYF. CDR3 DNA sequence: TGTGCCAGTAGTCTCGGGACAGGTACCTACGAGCAGTACTTC. The full variable domain, rest sourced from reference TRBV19 and TRBJ2-7, is DGGITQSPKYLFRKEGQNVTLSCEQNLNHDAMYWYRQDPGQGLRLIYYSQIVNDFQKGDIAEGYSVSREKKESFPLTVTSAQKNPTAFYLCASSLGTGTYEQYFGPGTRLTVT.

On this clone itself: The sample contains more than one DNA sequence encoding this CDR3. The V call is TRBV5-1, the J call TRBJ1-1, with D possibly being TRBD1 (5 bases). CDR3 length equals 15 residues. Trimming took off 0 bases at V and 3 bases at J, with 12 bases between the two ends. Germline assignment: CDR1 SGHRS and CDR2 YFSETQ. CDR3: CASSLVGGGDTEAFF. In DNA form, the CDR3 reads TGCGCCAGCAGCTTGGTTGGGGGTGGGGACACTGAAGCTTTCTTT.

Comment on this clone: The sample carries other DNA sequences with the same CDR3. V usage is TRBV5-4 and J usage is TRBJ2-1; 9 bases align to TRBD2. Germline lookup yields CDR1 SGHNT and CDR2 YYREEE (reference sequence). V lost 2 bases to trimming and J lost 7 bases; unmatched junction nucleotides: 1. The CDR3 length is 13 residues. The CDR3 nucleotides read TGTGCCAGCAGCTTAGCGGGAGGAAATGAGCAGTTCTTC. It translates to CASSLAGGNEQFF.

The chain links TRBV2 to TRBJ1-5; D is undetermined. Germline CDR1 SNHLY, CDR2 FYNNEI. This CDR3 has 14 residues. Trimming cost V 6 bases and J 3 bases, with 12 bases left between them. The CDR3 spells CASSVDGLNQPQHF. CDR3 nucleotides: TGTGCCAGCAGCGTAGACGGACTCAATCAGCCCCAGCATTTT.

The rearrangement uses TRBV19 and TRBJ1-2; 7 bases match TRBD1. This CDR3 comprises 13 residues. J gave up 8 bases and V 3 bases, and 6 bases lay outside the gene matches. CDR1 is LNHDA and CDR2 is SQIVND in the germline V gene (reference sequence). CDR3 sequence reads: CASSMDRSDGYTF. CDR3 DNA sequence: TGTGCCAGTAGTATGGACAGGTCGGACGGCTACACCTTC.

The genes are TRBV2 and TRBJ2-5, with 9 positions matching TRBD1. This CDR3 has 15 amino acids. Germline V gives CDR1 SNHLY, CDR2 FYNNEI. After removal of 0 bases from V and 2 bases from J, the junction contained 1 base not matched to a gene. The CDR3 reads CASSEAGTGQETQYF. The CDR3 nucleotides read TGTGCCAGCAGTGAAGCGGGGACAGGGCAAGAGACCCAGTACTTC.

The chain is built from TRBV9 and TRBJ1-1, with D hard to call. V lost 0 bases, J lost 5 bases, and 5 bases lay in between. Germline V gene sequence: CDR1 SGDLS, CDR2 YYNGEE. The CDR3 is 12 residues long. CDR3 nucleotides: TGTGCCAGCAGCGTAGTGGAGACTGAAGCTTTCTTT. Its protein product is CASSVVETEAFF.

The genes are TRBV15 and TRBJ2-4; the D gene is possibly TRBD2 (6 bases). Germline V gene data show CDR1 as LNHNV and CDR2 as YYDKDF (reference sequence). Trimming shortened V by 1 base and J by 8 bases, and 12 bases separated the two germline ends. The CDR3 is 14 amino acids. CDR3 nucleotide sequence: TGTGCCACCAGCAGAGTTCTCACGGGGGACATTCAGTACTTC. Its translation is CATSRVLTGDIQYF.

Regarding this clone: A read error may produce the germline difference seen at one junction end. This CDR3 is also generated by other DNA sequences in the sample. The chain uses TRBV10-3 and TRBJ2-1, with 10 bases matching TRBD2. CDR3 length equals 14 residues. CDR1 is ENHRY and CDR2 is SYGVKD in the germline V gene. Here the CDR3 reads CAISGLAGDNEQFF. The CDR3 bases are TGTGCCATAAGTGGGCTAGCGGGAGACAATGAGCAGTTCTTC.

The chain uses TRBV19 and TRBJ2-2; the match to TRBD2 covers 9 bases. V was clipped by 5 bases and J by 7 bases; unmatched bases: 14. This CDR3 has 17 amino acids. Germline-derived CDR1 and CDR2 are LNHDA and SQIVND (reference sequence). The CDR3 protein is CASSSRVIAGVLGELFF. For the CDR3, the DNA is TGTGCCAGTAGTTCTAGGGTAATAGCGGGAGTCCTCGGGGAGCTGTTTTTT.

V and J are TRBV18 and TRBJ2-6; D is unclear. Per germline, CDR1 KGHSH and CDR2 LQKENI. V lost 3 bases and J 0 bases, leaving 6 bases between the germline ends. The CDR3 has 15 residues. The CDR3 DNA reads TGTGCCAGCTCACCTCAGACCTCTGGGGCCAACGTCCTGACTTTC. Its translation is CASSPQTSGANVLTF.

V gene TRBV19 combines with J gene TRBJ1-1; the match to TRBD1 covers 10 bases. CDR3 length equals 15 residues. Germline-derived CDR1 and CDR2 are LNHDA and SQIVND (reference sequence). Trimming removed 5 bases from V and 6 bases from J; junction bases left unmatched: 9. CDR3 bases: TGTGCCAGTAGTGACCTCCGGGACAGGGGCCCTGAAGCTTTCTTT. It specifies CASSDLRDRGPEAFF.

This chain connects TRBV5-1 to TRBJ2-7; TRBD2 agrees at 7 bases. Germline-derived CDR1 and CDR2 are SGHRS and YFSETQ. The CDR3 has 16 amino acids. V was pared by 0 bases and J by 2 bases, with 8 bases of the junction left unmatched. The CDR3 reads CASSLGWGGSTYEQYF. CDR3 DNA: TGCGCCAGCAGCTTGGGGTGGGGCGGGAGTACCTACGAGCAGTACTTC.

The chain recombines TRBV27 with TRBJ2-7; a possible D gene is TRBD1 (6 bases). The V end was cut by 1 base, the J end by 0 bases, with 13 bases between. Germline CDR1 is MNHEY and CDR2 is SMNVEV (reference sequence). This CDR3 has 16 amino acids. The CDR3, as DNA: TGTGCCAGCAGTTTATACCGGGACATCGACTCCTACGAGCAGTACTTC. This translates into CASSLYRDIDSYEQYF.